This entry features one TCR beta chain sequence. What it binds is unknown. This entry comes from a study of OX40 agonist ivuxolimab in advanced cancers. Study details: The dose-escalation group included hepatocellular carcinoma, melanoma, renal cell carcinoma and head and neck cancer. General observations from the study: Nonresponders included some who also had low normalized T-cell clonal expansion. The study observed clonal expansion of CD4+ and CD8+ blood T cells by week 6 at 0.1 to 3.0 mg/kg.

The V and J ends lost 0 bases and 6 bases respectively, with 17 bases between them. The CDR3 is 17 residues long. CDR1 and CDR2 from the germline V gene are LNHDA and SQIVND (reference sequence). Assay: immunoSEQ multiplex PCR; the TCRdb copy retains only in-frame clones and omits some. The sample has tens of thousands of clones, roughly 91% seen once. Source: CD4+ or CD8+ T cells sorted from blood, taken in a trial of the OX40 agonist ivuxolimab. The sequence came from an adult with an advanced solid tumor such as melanoma, head and neck, liver or kidney cancer. The V call is TRBV19, the J call TRBJ2-2; unclear D gene. The CDR3 loop reads CASSIDEGLHPPGELFF. The CDR3 DNA is TGTGCCAGTAGTATAGATGAAGGGTTGCACCCCCCCGGGGAGCTGTTTTTT. The full variable domain, with the rest looked up from reference TRBV19 and TRBJ2-2, is DGGITQSPKYLFRKEGQNVTLSCEQNLNHDAMYWYRQDPGQGLRLIYYSQIVNDFQKGDIAEGYSVSREKKESFPLTVTSAQKNPTAFYLCASSIDEGLHPPGELFFGEGSRLTVL.